The TCR beta chain described here comes from a study of T cells in Graves' hyperthyroidism and ophthalmopathy. Amplified TCR beta CDR3 regions came from RNA transcripts. First-round RT-PCR of the TCR CDR3 relied on the HTBI primer set. MiXCR, run by TCRdb on the multiplex PCR reads, gives a single entry per CDR3 protein. Of 360,000 or so distinct CDR3 sequences in the sample, roughly 20% were seen once. This clonotype has a count of ten or more. The CDR3 spans 18 residues. Germline loops: CDR1 SGHVS, CDR2 FQNEAQ. V was clipped by 5 bases and J by 2 bases; unmatched bases: 12. This chain joins TRBV7-8 and TRBJ2-6; 7 nucleotides match TRBD1. The sample was blood. The source is a woman in her thirties or forties with Graves' ophthalmopathy. In nucleotides, the CDR3 is TGTGCCAGCAGCCCTCGAACCTTTACAGGGGCTGGGGCCAACGTCCTGACTTTC. It translates to CASSPRTFTGAGANVLTF.